This TCR beta chain emerged from a study of beta chain features in type 1 diabetes. Notes on this clone: Antigen specificity is unknown.

Study-wide points: Amplification by PCR could prefer shorter templates, with the same effect in patients and controls.

Sequencing targeted expressed TCRB transcripts, as all isolated RNA had been reverse transcribed. Measured with immunoSEQ multiplex PCR; TCRdb has only the in-frame clones, and not every one. The sample records hundreds of thousands of clones, about 15% being singletons. In germline, CDR1 is SGHDT, CDR2 YYEEEE. Trimming removed 5 bases from V and 6 bases from J, with 11 bases in between. CDR3 length: 12 amino acids. Sequenced sample: naive CD4+ T cells from blood. The clonotype was recovered from a man younger than 40 in good health. The chain uses TRBV5-6 and TRBJ2-5; D assignment may be TRBD1 or TRBD2 (6 bases each). The CDR3 is CASRGGTKTQYF. DNA of the CDR3: TGTGCCAGCAGAGGGGGGACAAAGACCCAGTACTTC.